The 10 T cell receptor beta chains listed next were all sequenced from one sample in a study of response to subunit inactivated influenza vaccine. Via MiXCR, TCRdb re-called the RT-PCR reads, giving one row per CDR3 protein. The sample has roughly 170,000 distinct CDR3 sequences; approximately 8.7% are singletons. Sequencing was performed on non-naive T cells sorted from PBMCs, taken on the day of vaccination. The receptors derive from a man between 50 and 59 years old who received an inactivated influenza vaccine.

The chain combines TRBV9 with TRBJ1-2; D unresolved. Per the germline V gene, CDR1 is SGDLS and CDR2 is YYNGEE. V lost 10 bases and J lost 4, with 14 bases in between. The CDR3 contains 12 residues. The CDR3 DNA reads TGTGCCCTACCTTCGATTGGCTATGGCTACACCTTC. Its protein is CALPSIGYGYTF.

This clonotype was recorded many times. The CDR3 here is CASSFLSGDSNQPQHF. CDR3 DNA sequence: TGTGCCAGCAGTTTTTTGTCGGGGGATAGCAATCAGCCCCAGCATTTT. The chain couples TRBV5-5 to TRBJ1-5; a weak D match, TRBD1 (5 bases). Germline-derived CDR1 and CDR2 are SGHKS and YYEKEE (reference sequence). The CDR3 is 16 amino acids. V shed 5 bases and J shed 0 bases, with 15 bases lying between them.

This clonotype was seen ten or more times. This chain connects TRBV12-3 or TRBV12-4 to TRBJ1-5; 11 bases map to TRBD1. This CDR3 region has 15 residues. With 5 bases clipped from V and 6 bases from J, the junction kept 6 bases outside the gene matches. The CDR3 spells CASSRTGGYGQPQHF. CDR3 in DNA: TGTGCCAGCAGTCGGACAGGGGGCTACGGTCAGCCCCAGCATTTT.

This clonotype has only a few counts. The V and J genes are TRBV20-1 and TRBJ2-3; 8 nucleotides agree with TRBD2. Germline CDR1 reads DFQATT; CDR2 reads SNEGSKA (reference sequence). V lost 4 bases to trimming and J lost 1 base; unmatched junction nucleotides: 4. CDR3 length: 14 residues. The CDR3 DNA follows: TGCAGTGCTACCAGGCGGGGGGGCACAGATACGCAGTATTTT. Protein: CSATRRGGTDTQYF.

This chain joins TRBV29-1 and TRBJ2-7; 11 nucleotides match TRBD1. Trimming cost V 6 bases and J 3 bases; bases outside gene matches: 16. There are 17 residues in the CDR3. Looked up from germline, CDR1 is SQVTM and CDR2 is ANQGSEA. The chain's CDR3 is CSVQGAALGQGGYEQYF. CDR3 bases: TGCAGCGTCCAAGGAGCAGCGTTGGGACAGGGGGGCTACGAGCAGTACTTC.

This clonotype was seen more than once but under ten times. The CDR3 bases are TGTGCCAGCAGCTCCACCTGGACAGGAGGGACCTACGAGCAGTACTTC. Its protein product is CASSSTWTGGTYEQYF. The chain combines TRBV7-9 with TRBJ2-7; possible D gene TRBD1, 7 bases. Germline values: CDR1 SEHNR, CDR2 FQNEAQ (reference sequence). There are 16 residues in the CDR3. Trimming shortened V by 4 bases and J by 2 bases, and 18 bases separated the two germline ends.

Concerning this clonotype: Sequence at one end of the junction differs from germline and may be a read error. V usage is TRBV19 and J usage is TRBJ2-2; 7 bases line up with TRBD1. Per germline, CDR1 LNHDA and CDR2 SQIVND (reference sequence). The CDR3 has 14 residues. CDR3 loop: CSSDLGGSTGELFF. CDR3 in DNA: TGTTCCAGCGATTTAGGGGGCAGCACCGGGGAGCTGTTTTTT. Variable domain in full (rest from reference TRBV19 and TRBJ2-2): DGGITQSPKYLFRKEGQNVTLSCEQNLNHDAMYWYRQDPGQGLRLIYYSQIVNDFQKGDIAEGYSVSREKKESFPLTVTSAQKNPTAFYLCSSDLGGSTGELFFGEGSRLTVL.

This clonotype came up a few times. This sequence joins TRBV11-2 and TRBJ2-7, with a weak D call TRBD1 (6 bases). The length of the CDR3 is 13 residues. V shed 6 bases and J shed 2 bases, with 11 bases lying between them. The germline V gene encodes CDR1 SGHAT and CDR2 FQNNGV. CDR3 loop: CASSFTGPYEQYF. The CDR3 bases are TGTGCCAGCAGTTTCACAGGGCCCTACGAGCAGTACTTC.

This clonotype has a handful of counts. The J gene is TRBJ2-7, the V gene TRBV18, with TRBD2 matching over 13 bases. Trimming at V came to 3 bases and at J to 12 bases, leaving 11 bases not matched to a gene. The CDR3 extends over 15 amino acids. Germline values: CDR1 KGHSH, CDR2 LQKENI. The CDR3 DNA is TGTGCCAGCTCACCGAAACTAGCGGGAGGGAACGTACTGTACTTC. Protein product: CASSPKLAGGNVLYF.

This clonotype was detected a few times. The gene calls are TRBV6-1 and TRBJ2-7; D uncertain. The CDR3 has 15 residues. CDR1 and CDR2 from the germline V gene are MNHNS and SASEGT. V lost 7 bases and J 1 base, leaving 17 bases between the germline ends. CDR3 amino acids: CASTTTGRLSYEQYF. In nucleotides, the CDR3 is TGTGCCAGCACCACTACCGGTCGACTGTCCTACGAGCAGTACTTC.